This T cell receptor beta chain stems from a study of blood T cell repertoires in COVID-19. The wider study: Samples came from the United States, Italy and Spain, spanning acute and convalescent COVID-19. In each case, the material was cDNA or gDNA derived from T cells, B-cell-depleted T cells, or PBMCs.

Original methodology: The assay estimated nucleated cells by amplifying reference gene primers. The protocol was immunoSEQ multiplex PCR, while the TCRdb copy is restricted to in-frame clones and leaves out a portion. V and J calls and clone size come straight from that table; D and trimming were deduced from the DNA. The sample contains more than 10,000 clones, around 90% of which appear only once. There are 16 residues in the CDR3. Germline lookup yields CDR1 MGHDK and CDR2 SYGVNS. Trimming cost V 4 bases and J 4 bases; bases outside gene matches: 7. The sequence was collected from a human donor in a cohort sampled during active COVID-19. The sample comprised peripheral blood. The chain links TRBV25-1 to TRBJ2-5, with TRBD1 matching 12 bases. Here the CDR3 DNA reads TGTGCCAGCAGTGCGTCCGGGACAGGGGGCGTAGAGACCCAGTACTTC. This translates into CASSASGTGGVETQYF.